These 25 T cell receptor beta chains were all obtained from the same sample, sequenced in a study of technical replicates of blood from a few donors. Generated by immunoSEQ multiplex PCR, the TCRdb table keeps only in-frame clones and is missing some. The sample holds more than 75,000 clones, roughly 85% seen once. The specimen was PBMCs. The receptors were sampled from a human donor in good health. Some clones in this sample may be carry-over from other donors' samples.

Remarks on this clone: A read error may produce the germline difference seen at one junction end. V gene TRBV13 combines with J gene TRBJ2-7, with TRBD2 matching over 7 bases. Germline values: CDR1 PRHDT, CDR2 FYEKMQ (reference sequence). The CDR3 consists of 14 residues. The CDR3 DNA is TGTGCCAGCGGCTTAAGAGGCGGGGGTTACGAGCAGTACTTC. It codes for CASGLRGGGYEQYF.

Only one count was recorded for this clone. The V gene is TRBV4-1, the J gene TRBJ2-1; TRBD2 matches 10 bases. CDR3 size: 17 residues. The junction had 8 bases not matched to a gene; V was cut back by 1 base and J by 5 bases. Per the germline V gene, CDR1 is MGHRA and CDR2 is YSYEKL. This CDR3 reads CASSQARLAGENNEQFF. CDR3 DNA sequence: TGCGCCAGCAGCCAAGCACGGCTAGCGGGAGAGAACAATGAGCAGTTCTTC.

The rearrangement links TRBV4-1 to TRBJ2-3; perhaps TRBD2 as D (6 bases). The CDR3 consists of 16 residues. V lost 3 bases to trimming and J lost 4 bases, with 17 bases between them. Germline CDR1 reads MGHRA; CDR2 reads YSYEKL. In nucleotides, the CDR3 is TGCGCCAGCAGCCACACGTCAGTCGGGAGCGCAGATACGCAGTATTTT. As protein: CASSHTSVGSADTQYF.

The chain is built from TRBV9 and TRBJ1-1; TRBD1 agrees at 8 bases. CDR3 length equals 15 residues. V lost 0 bases, J lost 1 base, and 2 bases stayed unmatched. Germline CDR1 and CDR2: SGDLS and YYNGEE. CDR3 protein: CASSVVQGGNTEAFF. The DNA of the CDR3 is TGTGCCAGCAGCGTAGTACAGGGGGGGAACACTGAAGCTTTCTTT.

The chain has TRBV19 and TRBJ2-7, with TRBD1 as a possible D gene (6 bases). The CDR3 length is 15 residues. Germline values: CDR1 LNHDA, CDR2 SQIVND (reference sequence). Trimming removed 4 bases from V and 4 bases from J, with 17 bases in between. The CDR3 sequence is CASSSQEQGRYEQYF. The CDR3 coding sequence is TGTGCCAGTAGTAGCCAAGAACAGGGAAGATACGAGCAGTACTTC. Full variable domain (outside the CDR3, taken from reference TRBV19 and TRBJ2-7): DGGITQSPKYLFRKEGQNVTLSCEQNLNHDAMYWYRQDPGQGLRLIYYSQIVNDFQKGDIAEGYSVSREKKESFPLTVTSAQKNPTAFYLCASSSQEQGRYEQYFGPGTRLTVT.

This clone has only a few counts. The chain has TRBV4-3 and TRBJ1-5; D remains ambiguous. The CDR3 sequence is 14 residues long. Trimming cost V 0 bases and J 5 bases, with 8 bases left between them. CDR1 LGHNA and CDR2 YSLEER come from the germline V gene. CDR3 loop: CASSQDRQDQPQHF. The DNA of the CDR3 is TGCGCCAGCAGCCAAGATCGTCAGGATCAGCCCCAGCATTTT.

This chain connects TRBV5-1 to TRBJ2-2, with 8 positions matching TRBD2. Germline CDR1 reads SGHRS; CDR2 reads YFSETQ. The CDR3 extends over 16 amino acids. V shed 4 bases and J 0 bases; nucleotides not matched to a gene: 5. CDR3 sequence reads: CASSTGGSTNTGELFF. In DNA, the CDR3 is TGCGCCAGCAGCACGGGAGGGTCCACGAACACCGGGGAGCTGTTTTTT.

The genes are TRBV11-2 and TRBJ1-3; the match to TRBD1 covers 7 bases. Germline assignment: CDR1 SGHAT and CDR2 FQNNGV. Trimming cost V 4 bases and J 0 bases; bases outside gene matches: 12. This CDR3 has 18 amino acids. The chain's CDR3 is CASSYRPGQLSSGNTIYF. In DNA form, the CDR3 reads TGTGCCAGCAGCTATCGTCCGGGACAGCTGAGCTCTGGAAACACCATATATTTT.

The chain recombines TRBV5-4 with TRBJ2-6; 8 positions match TRBD1. With 3 bases clipped from V and 0 bases from J, the junction kept 5 bases outside the gene matches. The CDR3 extends over 17 amino acids. In germline, CDR1 is SGHNT, CDR2 YYREEE (reference sequence). The CDR3 coding sequence is TGTGCCAGCAGCTCAGGGGGCTTACTCTCTGGGGCCAACGTCCTGACTTTC. Protein: CASSSGGLLSGANVLTF.

A word on this clone: It may be a read error: a sequence one base away is much more abundant. The chain recombines TRBV11-2 with TRBJ1-1, with 11 nucleotides matching TRBD1. V trimming: 3 bases; J trimming: 5 bases; junction bases outside the gene matches: 8. In germline, CDR1 is SGHAT, CDR2 FQNNGV. This CDR3 contains 16 residues. The CDR3 nucleotides are TGTGCCAGCAGCTTGGGGACAGGGGGAAGAAAAACTGAAGCTTTCTTT. Protein product: CASSLGTGGRKTEAFF. The variable domain in full, with the rest retrieved from reference TRBV11-2 and TRBJ1-1, is EAGVAQSPRYKIIEKRQSVAFWCNPISGHATLYWYQQILGQGPKLLIQFQNNGVVDDSQLPKDRFSAERLKGVDSTLKIQPAKLEDSAVYLCASSLGTGGRKTEAFFGQGTRLTVV.

This clone was seen a handful of times. Other DNA sequences in the same sample also yield this CDR3. The chain combines TRBV7-9 with TRBJ1-1; TRBD1 matches 8 bases. Germline V gene lookup returns CDR1 SEHNR and CDR2 FQNEAQ (reference sequence). CDR3 size: 13 residues. Trimming at V came to 1 base and at J to 5 bases, leaving 0 bases not matched to a gene. CDR3 coding DNA: TGTGCCAGCAGCTTAGGACAGGGGACTGAAGCTTTCTTT. Amino acid sequence: CASSLGQGTEAFF.

CDR3 protein: CATSRDIDTGELFF. The CDR3 DNA sequence: TGTGCCACCAGCAGAGATATTGACACCGGGGAGCTGTTTTTT. The V gene is TRBV15, the J gene TRBJ2-2; D uncertain. V dropped 0 bases and J dropped 3 bases, with 5 bases sitting between them. This CDR3 spans 14 amino acids. The V gene's germline CDR1 is LNHNV and CDR2 YYDKDF (reference sequence). The whole variable domain, remainder taken from reference TRBV15 and TRBJ2-2, is DAMVIQNPRYQVTQFGKPVTLSCSQTLNHNVMYWYQQKSSQAPKLLFHYYDKDFNNEADTPDNFQSRRPNTSFCFLDIRSPGLGDTAMYLCATSRDIDTGELFFGEGSRLTVL.

The chain is built from TRBV9 and TRBJ2-1, with TRBD2 matching 7 bases. The CDR3 is made up of 15 amino acids. Germline V gene sequence: CDR1 SGDLS, CDR2 YYNGEE. V was pared by 0 bases and J by 6 bases, with 6 bases of the junction left unmatched. CDR3 sequence reads: CASSVASLAANEQFF. The DNA for the CDR3 is TGTGCCAGCAGCGTAGCTAGCCTAGCGGCCAATGAGCAGTTCTTC.

The gene calls are TRBV7-2 and TRBJ2-5; 9 nucleotides align to TRBD2. There are 16 residues in the CDR3. V was pared by 5 bases and J by 5 bases, with 12 bases of the junction left unmatched. Germline V gene lookup returns CDR1 SGHTA and CDR2 FQGNSA. The CDR3 reads CASSMISGGPRETQYF. CDR3 coding DNA: TGTGCCAGCAGCATGATTAGCGGGGGCCCTCGGGAGACCCAGTACTTC.

The chain has TRBV9 and TRBJ2-2; possibly TRBD2 for D (5 bases). The V end was cut by 2 bases, the J end by 2 bases, with 16 bases between. Germline V gives CDR1 SGDLS, CDR2 YYNGEE. The CDR3 has 17 residues. The CDR3 loop is CASSVADGLSNTGELFF. CDR3 DNA: TGTGCCAGCAGCGTGGCCGATGGACTCTCAAACACCGGGGAGCTGTTTTTT.

This clone counts as medium-sized. This chain connects TRBV5-1 to TRBJ2-1; a weak D match, TRBD2 (6 bases). The CDR3 sequence is 17 residues long. Between the trimmed V and J ends, which lost 1 base and 8 bases, there was a span of 22 bases. CDR1 is SGHRS, CDR2 YFSETQ, per germline. CDR3 residues: CASSLWGVSLGSHEQFF. The CDR3 DNA is TGCGCCAGCAGCTTGTGGGGGGTAAGCCTTGGGTCTCATGAGCAGTTCTTC. The variable domain in full, completed from reference TRBV5-1 and TRBJ2-1, reads KAGVTQTPRYLIKTRGQQVTLSCSPISGHRSVSWYQQTPGQGLQFLFEYFSETQRNKGNFPGRFSGRQFSNSRSEMNVSTLELGDSALYLCASSLWGVSLGSHEQFFGPGTRLTVL.

Details on this clone: At the DNA level, this CDR3 is encoded by other sequences in the same sample as well. The rearrangement uses TRBV5-6 and TRBJ1-5; D gene ambiguous. CDR1 and CDR2 (germline): SGHDT, YYEEEE. The V end lost 2 bases, the J end lost 1 base, and 7 bases lay between the germline ends. The CDR3 is 14 residues long. The CDR3, as DNA: TGTGCCAGCAGCTTAGGCAGGAGCAATCAGCCCCAGCATTTT. Translation: CASSLGRSNQPQHF.

The chain has TRBV7-2 and TRBJ2-5; D might be TRBD1 (6 bases). Trimming cost V 4 bases and J 2 bases, with 14 bases left between them. CDR1 and CDR2 from the germline V gene are SGHTA and FQGNSA. This CDR3 has 15 amino acids. CDR3 sequence (DNA): TGTGCCAGCAGCTACATCGGGACACCGCAAGAGACCCAGTACTTC. Amino acids: CASSYIGTPQETQYF.

V usage is TRBV5-1 and J usage is TRBJ2-5, with 10 bases that match TRBD1. This CDR3 has 18 amino acids. After removal of 5 bases from V and 0 bases from J, the junction contained 13 bases not matched to a gene. Germline CDR1 is SGHRS and CDR2 is YFSETQ. The CDR3, as DNA: TGCGCCAGCAGACTCCGGGACAGGGGCCCTACGTACCAAGAGACCCAGTACTTC. The encoded protein is CASRLRDRGPTYQETQYF. The variable domain in full, with the rest retrieved from reference TRBV5-1 and TRBJ2-5, is KAGVTQTPRYLIKTRGQQVTLSCSPISGHRSVSWYQQTPGQGLQFLFEYFSETQRNKGNFPGRFSGRQFSNSRSEMNVSTLELGDSALYLCASRLRDRGPTYQETQYFGPGTRLLVL.

The V gene is TRBV7-2, the J gene TRBJ1-6; D not certain. This CDR3 contains 16 residues. Germline CDR1 and CDR2: SGHTA and FQGNSA. The V gene lost 2 bases and the J gene lost 7 bases, with 15 bases spanning the gap. The CDR3 here is CASSLKEGGKNSPLHF. DNA of the CDR3: TGTGCCAGCAGCTTAAAGGAGGGAGGGAAAAATTCACCCCTCCACTTT.

The gene calls are TRBV2 and TRBJ1-3; 9 nucleotides line up with TRBD1. The CDR3 totals 16 residues. From germline, CDR1 is SNHLY and CDR2 FYNNEI. After removal of 5 bases from V and 1 base from J, the junction contained 6 bases not matched to a gene. DNA for the CDR3: TGTGCCAGCAGTACTCCGGGACAGGGTTCTGGAAACACCATATATTTT. Its protein product is CASSTPGQGSGNTIYF. The complete variable domain, with remaining parts taken from reference TRBV2 and TRBJ1-3, reads EPEVTQTPSHQVTQMGQEVILRCVPISNHLYFYWYRQILGQKVEFLVSFYNNEISEKSEIFDDQFSVERPDGSNFTLKIRSTKLEDSAMYFCASSTPGQGSGNTIYFGEGSWLTVV.

This chain links TRBV7-7 with TRBJ1-4, with TRBD1 matching 7 bases. Trimming took 5 bases from V and 6 from J; bases not matched to a gene: 12. This CDR3 is 16 amino acids long. Germline V gene data show CDR1 as SSHAT and CDR2 as FNYEAQ (reference sequence). CDR3 protein: CASSPIDRAVDEKLFF. As DNA, the CDR3 is TGTGCCAGCAGCCCAATTGACAGGGCGGTTGATGAAAAACTGTTTTTT.

The V call is TRBV7-9, the J call TRBJ1-1; D may be TRBD1 (5 bases). Trimming left V 5 bases short and J 8 bases short, with 15 bases between. CDR3 length: 13 residues. Per germline, CDR1 SEHNR and CDR2 FQNEAQ (reference sequence). The CDR3 protein is CASSPTRGVEAFF. Here the CDR3 DNA reads TGTGCCAGCAGCCCCACGCGGGGGGTCGAAGCTTTCTTT.

The chain is built from TRBV7-2 and TRBJ1-2; 9 bases match TRBD1. The CDR3 totals 14 residues. CDR1 and CDR2 from the germline V gene are SGHTA and FQGNSA. After removal of 5 bases from V and 4 bases from J, the junction contained 5 bases not matched to a gene. CDR3 residues: CASSTTGGAYGYTF. CDR3 nucleotides: TGTGCCAGCAGCACCACAGGGGGCGCCTATGGCTACACCTTC.

The chain has TRBV2 and TRBJ2-7; 8 nucleotides agree with TRBD1. CDR3 size: 13 residues. J lost 5 bases, V lost 9 bases, and 9 bases had no gene match. The V gene's germline CDR1 is SNHLY and CDR2 FYNNEI. DNA for the CDR3: TGTGCCAGAAGCGGTCAGGGGGCCAACGAGCAGTACTTC. Protein: CARSGQGANEQYF.